This T cell receptor beta chain derives from a study of memory CD4+ T cells and cytomegalovirus serostatus. The sort gate was single viable CD3+CD4+CD8-CD45RO+ cells for memory CD4+ T cells. Germline lookup yields CDR1 MRHNA and CDR2 SNTAGT. V was trimmed by 6 bases and J by 4 bases, leaving 15 bases between them. The CDR3 contains 14 residues. This table comes from immunoSEQ multiplex PCR, and its TCRdb copy is limited to in-frame clones, with some not included. The data contain more than 45,000 clones, more than 70% of them singletons. This rearrangement joins TRBV6-4 to TRBJ1-1; maybe TRBD1 (5 bases). The source is an adult in good health and CMV-seronegative. Specimen: memory CD4+ T cells from blood. The CDR3 sequence: CASSPRGRGTEAFF. The CDR3, as DNA: TGTGCCAGCAGCCCAAGAGGGAGGGGCACTGAAGCTTTCTTT.